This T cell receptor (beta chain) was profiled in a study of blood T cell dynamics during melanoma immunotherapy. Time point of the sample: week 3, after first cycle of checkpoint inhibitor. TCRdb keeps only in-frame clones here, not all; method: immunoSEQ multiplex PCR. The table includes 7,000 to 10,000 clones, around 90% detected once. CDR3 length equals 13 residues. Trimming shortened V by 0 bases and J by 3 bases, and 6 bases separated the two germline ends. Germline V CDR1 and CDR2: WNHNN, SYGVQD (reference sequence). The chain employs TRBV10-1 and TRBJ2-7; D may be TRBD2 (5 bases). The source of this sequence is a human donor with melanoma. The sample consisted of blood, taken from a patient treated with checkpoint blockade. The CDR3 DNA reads TGCGCCAGCAGTGAGTCCGGGGACTACGAGCAGTACTTC. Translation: CASSESGDYEQYF.